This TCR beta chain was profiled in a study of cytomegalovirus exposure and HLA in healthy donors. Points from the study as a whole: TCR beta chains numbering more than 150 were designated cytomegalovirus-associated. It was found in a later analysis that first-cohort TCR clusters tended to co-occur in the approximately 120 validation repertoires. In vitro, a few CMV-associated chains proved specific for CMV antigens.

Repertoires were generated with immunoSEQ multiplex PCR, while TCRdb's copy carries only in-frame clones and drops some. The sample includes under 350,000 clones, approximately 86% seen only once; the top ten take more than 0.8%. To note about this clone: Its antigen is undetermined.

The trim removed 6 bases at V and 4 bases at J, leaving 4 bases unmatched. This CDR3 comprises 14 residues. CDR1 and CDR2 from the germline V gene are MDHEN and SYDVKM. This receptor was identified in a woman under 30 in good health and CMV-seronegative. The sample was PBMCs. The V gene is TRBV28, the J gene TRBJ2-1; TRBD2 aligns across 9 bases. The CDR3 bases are TGTGCCAGCAGGGCGGGACTAGCATACAATGAGCAGTTCTTC. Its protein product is CASRAGLAYNEQFF.